In its sample, the clone carrying this TCR beta chain was seen a few times. The data were obtained in a study of cytomegalovirus exposure and HLA in healthy donors. The PCR was carried out with 60 Vbeta primers and 13 Jbeta primers. The protocol was immunoSEQ multiplex PCR, while the TCRdb copy is restricted to in-frame clones and leaves out a portion. The sample includes 90,000 to 120,000 clones, around 85% of them seen just once. The sequence was collected from a man under 40 in good health and CMV-seronegative. Source material: PBMCs.

This CDR3 is CASSFRLAHSGEQFF. For the CDR3, the DNA is TGTGCCAGCAGTTTCCGACTAGCACATTCGGGTGAGCAGTTCTTC. V usage is TRBV6-9 and J usage is TRBJ2-1, with 7 bases lining up with TRBD2. V gave up 4 bases and J gave up 9 bases; unmatched junction bases: 12. Germline lookup yields CDR1 MNHGY and CDR2 SVAAGI. The CDR3 covers 15 residues.